The 7 T cell receptor beta chains below come from one sample, sequenced in a study of T cells after yellow fever vaccination. From the 5' RACE reads, TCRdb called clonotypes with MiXCR, one entry per CDR3 protein. The data contain a few hundred thousand distinct CDR3 sequences, around 7.3% of them seen just once; the ten biggest clones take up 15% to 20%. The sequenced sample was PBMCs, obtained about 49 days after the first yellow fever vaccination. Every receptor here comes from a young man who received the YFV17D yellow fever vaccine.

The chain uses TRBV4-1 and TRBJ2-3, with 7 bases identical to TRBD2. Germline lookup yields CDR1 MGHRA and CDR2 YSYEKL. J was trimmed by 0 bases and V by 5 bases; bases with no gene match: 2. This CDR3 spans 14 amino acids. The CDR3 DNA sequence: TGCGCCAGCAGCAAGCGGGATAGCACAGATACGCAGTATTTT. Protein: CASSKRDSTDTQYF.

The chain has TRBV6-5 and TRBJ2-1, with TRBD2 matching 7 bases. Trimming at V came to 5 bases and at J to 2 bases, leaving 6 bases not matched to a gene. The CDR3 contains 15 residues. Germline CDR1 and CDR2: MNHEY and SVGAGI. In DNA, the CDR3 is TGTGCCAGCAGTACCTTGGGGGGGACCTACAATGAGCAGTTCTTC. Translation gives CASSTLGGTYNEQFF.

This clonotype came up a few times. The chain carries TRBV11-2 and TRBJ2-3; D possibly corresponds to TRBD1 (5 bases). Trimming removed 1 base from V and 4 bases from J, with 6 bases in between. CDR3 length: 13 residues. Germline CDR1 reads SGHAT; CDR2 reads FQNNGV. The CDR3 DNA reads as TGTGCCAGCAGCTTAGTACAGGCAGATACGCAGTATTTT. It yields the protein CASSLVQADTQYF.

This clonotype occurred a few times. CDR3 nucleotides: TGTGCCAGTAGGCTTAGCGGGGGCCCGTACAATGAGCAGTTCTTC. It specifies CASRLSGGPYNEQFF. This chain uses TRBV19 with TRBJ2-1, with 9 bases fitting TRBD2. The V segment lost 6 bases and the J segment 4 bases; nucleotides outside the gene matches: 7. The CDR3 is made up of 15 amino acids. Germline values: CDR1 LNHDA, CDR2 SQIVND (reference sequence).

This clonotype was seen at least ten times. The chain joins TRBV6-6 to TRBJ1-3; no clear D gene. The V end lost 5 bases, the J end lost 8 bases, and 10 bases lay between the germline ends. This CDR3 is 12 amino acids long. In germline, CDR1 is MNHNY, CDR2 SVGAGI (reference sequence). In nucleotides, the CDR3 is TGTGCCAGCAGTCGACTCGGAGACACCATATATTTT. Amino acids: CASSRLGDTIYF.

This clonotype showed up many times. The genes are TRBV11-2 and TRBJ1-2, with 7 positions matching TRBD1. V lost 4 bases and J lost 5; bases outside the gene matches: 4. Germline V gives CDR1 SGHAT, CDR2 FQNNGV. The CDR3 is 13 amino acids. CDR3: CASSSGQDYGYTF. The CDR3 nucleotides read TGTGCCAGCAGCTCCGGACAGGATTATGGCTACACCTTC.

The rearrangement uses TRBV7-2 and TRBJ2-1, with D uncertain. This CDR3 is built from 16 residues. Deletions cut 8 bases from V and 5 bases from J, with 22 bases between. Germline assignment: CDR1 SGHTA and CDR2 FQGNSA. CDR3 protein: CASGPAVGRSHNEQFF. The CDR3 region has the DNA TGTGCCAGCGGCCCGGCGGTAGGACGGTCACACAATGAGCAGTTCTTC. Using reference TRBV7-2 and TRBJ2-1 for the parts outside the CDR3, the full variable domain is GAGVSQSPSNKVTEKGKDVELRCDPISGHTALYWYRQSLGQGLEFLIYFQGNSAPDKSGLPSDRFSAERTGGSVSTLTIQRTQQEDSAVYLCASGPAVGRSHNEQFFGPGTRLTVL.